The 31 T cell receptor beta chains below come from one sample, sequenced in a study of regulatory T cells in long-lasting Graves disease. Assembly of TCR beta libraries relied on iRepertoire HTBI primers together with Arm-PCR of CDR3 regions. TCRdb passed the multiplex PCR reads through MiXCR, listing each CDR3 protein once. This sample has about 460,000 distinct CDR3 sequences, with roughly 15% found just once. Time point in this sample: newly diagnosed GD, antithyroid drugs for less than 3 months. Generation of the TCR library employed RNA extracted from PBMCs. The same data also contributed to another study, on T cells in Graves' hyperthyroidism and ophthalmopathy.

This specimen consisted of peripheral blood mononuclear cells (PBMCs), obtained at new diagnosis, from a patient treated with antithyroid drugs. Receptors were obtained from a woman aged 50 to 60 with Graves disease.

This clonotype was recorded at least ten times. The J gene is TRBJ1-5, the V gene TRBV2; D is unclear. V was clipped by 1 base and J by 4 bases, with 8 bases between them. The CDR3 runs 14 residues. CDR1 SNHLY and CDR2 FYNNEI come from the germline V gene. The CDR3 protein is CASSEVEANQPQHF. The CDR3, as DNA: TGTGCCAGCAGTGAAGTTGAAGCAAATCAGCCCCAGCATTTT.

This clonotype was counted many times. V usage is TRBV3-1 and J usage is TRBJ2-1; D is unclear. The CDR3 is 12 amino acids. V lost 1 base to trimming and J lost 10 bases, with 8 bases between them. Germline lookup yields CDR1 LGHDT and CDR2 YNNKEL (reference sequence). DNA of the CDR3: TGTGCCAGCAGCCAAGGGTCCGGGGAGCAGTTCTTC. Translation gives CASSQGSGEQFF.

There are many counts of this clonotype. J is TRBJ1-5 and V is TRBV6-1; D call uncertain. V lost 7 bases and J 5 bases, leaving 6 bases between the germline ends. Looked up from germline, CDR1 is MNHNS and CDR2 is SASEGT. The CDR3 is 11 residues long. This CDR3 is CASKADQPQHF. The CDR3 DNA sequence: TGTGCCAGCAAGGCGGATCAGCCCCAGCATTTT.

This clonotype was counted between two and nine times. The chain carries TRBV20-1 and TRBJ2-1; 11 bases line up with TRBD2. The germline gives CDR1 DFQATT, CDR2 SNEGSKA (reference sequence). V gave up 8 bases and J gave up 7 bases; unmatched junction bases: 13. CDR3 size: 15 residues. CDR3 sequence (DNA): TGCAGTTGCCCCCATACTAGCGGGAGAGGTAATGAGCAGTTCTTC. This gives the protein CSCPHTSGRGNEQFF.

This clonotype was found many times. The J gene is TRBJ1-5, the V gene TRBV5-1, with D possibly matching TRBD1 (5 bases). The V end lost 1 base, the J end lost 6 bases, and 14 bases lay between the germline ends. Per the germline V gene, CDR1 is SGHRS and CDR2 is YFSETQ. The CDR3 covers 15 residues. CDR3 protein: CASSLSQGPGQPQHF. The DNA of the CDR3 is TGCGCCAGCAGCTTGTCCCAGGGTCCGGGTCAGCCCCAGCATTTT.

The chain is built from TRBV2 and TRBJ1-1; D uncertain. The CDR3 is 13 amino acids. Trimming removed 8 bases at V and 1 base at J, with 11 bases between. Germline V gene data show CDR1 as SNHLY and CDR2 as FYNNEI. The CDR3 coding sequence is TGTGCCAGCCGAGTCAGCCCGAACACTGAAGCTTTCTTT. Encoded protein: CASRVSPNTEAFF.

This clonotype was counted many times. The CDR3, as DNA: TGTGCCAGCAGTATGACAGGGGGCGAAGCGGATACGCAGTATTTT. Its translation: CASSMTGGEADTQYF. This rearrangement joins TRBV2 to TRBJ2-3; TRBD1 matches 10 bases. CDR1 and CDR2 (germline): SNHLY, FYNNEI. The CDR3 sequence is 15 residues long. V trimming: 5 bases; J trimming: 6 bases; junction bases outside the gene matches: 8.

This clonotype came up once. V gene TRBV5-6 combines with J gene TRBJ2-7; D call uncertain. This CDR3 comprises 17 residues. In germline, CDR1 is SGHDT, CDR2 YYEEEE. The V end was cut by 4 bases, the J end by 1 base, with 21 bases between. This CDR3 reads CASSRASRLTISYEQYF. CDR3 DNA: TGTGCCAGCAGCAGAGCCTCCCGTCTTACCATTTCCTACGAGCAGTACTTC.

This clonotype was counted at least ten times. CDR3: CASSAGSGPYEQYF. CDR3 bases: TGTGCCAGCAGCGCAGGGAGCGGGCCCTACGAGCAGTACTTC. V is TRBV7-2 and J is TRBJ2-7; D may be TRBD2 (6 bases). Trimming stripped 5 bases from V and 2 bases from J, with 13 bases between. The CDR3 is 14 amino acids. Germline V CDR1 and CDR2: SGHTA, FQGNSA.

This clonotype was seen many times. The chain carries TRBV10-2 and TRBJ2-2; perhaps D is TRBD1 or TRBD2 (6 bases each). Germline loops: CDR1 WSHSY, CDR2 SAAADI. V lost 0 bases and J lost 1, with 15 bases in between. This CDR3 is 18 amino acids long. In DNA form, the CDR3 reads TGCGCCAGCAGTGAGTCGATCTTGCGGGACAAGAACACCGGGGAGCTGTTTTTT. It specifies CASSESILRDKNTGELFF.

This clonotype was found a few times. V usage is TRBV7-9 and J usage is TRBJ2-1; 10 bases fit TRBD2. From germline, CDR1 is SEHNR and CDR2 FQNEAQ (reference sequence). Trimming at V came to 4 bases and at J to 7 bases, leaving 22 bases not matched to a gene. The CDR3 runs to 20 residues. As DNA, the CDR3 is TGTGCCAGCAGCTCCTTAGGCCAATCACTAGCGGGAAGGGTGGGAAATGAGCAGTTCTTC. Protein sequence: CASSSLGQSLAGRVGNEQFF.

There are a few counts of this clonotype. The rearrangement joins TRBV3-1 to TRBJ1-3, with 7 positions matching TRBD1. Looked up from germline, CDR1 is LGHDT and CDR2 is YNNKEL (reference sequence). This CDR3 has 14 amino acids. With V trimmed by 4 bases and J by 4 bases, 4 bases remained unmatched. DNA for the CDR3: TGTGCCAGCAGCCGCGGGACAGACGGAAACACCATATATTTT. Translated: CASSRGTDGNTIYF.

Concerning this clonotype itself: A far more abundant clone sits one base away, making this likely a read error. The chain links TRBV9 to TRBJ2-5; a weak D match, TRBD1 (5 bases). Per the germline V gene, CDR1 is SGDLS and CDR2 is YYNGEE. The CDR3 covers 16 residues. Written as DNA, the CDR3 is TGTGCCAGCTCACCACCCCGGACAACTGTGCGAGAGGCCCAGTACTTC. This gives the protein CASSPPRTTVREAQYF.

In its sample, this clonotype was seen a few times. The genes are TRBV24-1 and TRBJ2-1, with 11 bases lining up with TRBD2. The CDR3 has 14 residues. CDR1 and CDR2 (germline): KGHDR, SFDVKD. V dropped 9 bases and J dropped 4; count of bases not matched to a gene: 4. The CDR3 region is CATGTSGTYNEQFF. CDR3 sequence (DNA): TGTGCCACCGGGACTAGCGGTACTTACAATGAGCAGTTCTTC.

This clonotype was seen only a few times. The chain combines TRBV28 with TRBJ2-7; D tentatively reads TRBD1 or TRBD2 (5 bases each). The CDR3 spans 14 residues. CDR1 is MDHEN, CDR2 SYDVKM, per germline. Deletions cut 1 base from V and 7 bases from J, with 14 bases between. CDR3 region: CASSLSGPAREQYF. CDR3 DNA: TGTGCCAGCAGTTTATCGGGACCCGCTAGGGAGCAGTACTTC. Combining the CDR3 with reference TRBV28 and TRBJ2-7 gives the whole variable domain DVKVTQSSRYLVKRTGEKVFLECVQDMDHENMFWYRQDPGLGLRLIYFSYDVKMKEKGDIPEGYSVSREKKERFSLILESASTNQTSMYLCASSLSGPAREQYFGPGTRLTVT.

This clonotype was counted at least ten times. This chain connects TRBV29-1 to TRBJ2-7, with 9 positions matching TRBD1. Germline V lookup: CDR1 SQVTM, CDR2 ANQGSEA. J gave up 3 bases and V 4 bases, and 7 bases lay outside the gene matches. The CDR3 is 14 amino acids. CDR3 sequence (DNA): TGCAGCGTTGTCTCGACAGGGGGAGGCTACGAGCAGTACTTC. Its protein product is CSVVSTGGGYEQYF.

This clonotype was picked up many times. The rearrangement uses TRBV12-3 or TRBV12-4 and TRBJ2-1; D gene ambiguous. The CDR3 loop spans 11 amino acids. Trimming shortened V by 3 bases and J by 8 bases, and 5 bases separated the two germline ends. The CDR3: CASSFAYEQFF. CDR3 DNA sequence: TGTGCCAGCAGTTTCGCGTATGAGCAGTTCTTC.

This clonotype was detected ten times or more. The chain carries TRBV5-1 and TRBJ1-4, with a weak D call TRBD1 (6 bases). V dropped 0 bases and J dropped 3 bases, with 6 bases sitting between them. Per the germline V gene, CDR1 is SGHRS and CDR2 is YFSETQ. CDR3 length equals 14 residues. In nucleotides, the CDR3 is TGCGCCAGCAGCTTGGGACAGGCTAATGAAAAACTGTTTTTT. It translates to CASSLGQANEKLFF. The whole variable domain, remainder taken from reference TRBV5-1 and TRBJ1-4, is KAGVTQTPRYLIKTRGQQVTLSCSPISGHRSVSWYQQTPGQGLQFLFEYFSETQRNKGNFPGRFSGRQFSNSRSEMNVSTLELGDSALYLCASSLGQANEKLFFGSGTQLSVL.

In this sample, this clonotype turned up many times. The CDR3 DNA follows: TGTGCCAGCTCACCGGGACTAGATTTCTACAATGAGCAGTTCTTC. Its protein is CASSPGLDFYNEQFF. V and J are TRBV18 and TRBJ2-1, with 8 bases that match TRBD2. Per germline, CDR1 KGHSH and CDR2 LQKENI. With V trimmed by 3 bases and J by 3 bases, 4 bases remained unmatched. CDR3 length: 15 amino acids. The full variable domain, rest sourced from reference TRBV18 and TRBJ2-1, is NAGVMQNPRHLVRRRGQEARLRCSPMKGHSHVYWYRQLPEEGLKFMVYLQKENIIDESGMPKERFSAEFPKEGPSILRIQQVVRGDSAAYFCASSPGLDFYNEQFFGPGTRLTVL.

The sample holds a few counts of this clonotype. V usage is TRBV4-1 and J usage is TRBJ1-2, with 7 bases that match TRBD1. The germline V gene has CDR1 MGHRA and CDR2 YSYEKL. This CDR3 spans 15 amino acids. The V segment lost 3 bases and the J segment 2 bases; nucleotides outside the gene matches: 6. CDR3 sequence: CASSHPTGTNYGYTF. CDR3 nucleotide sequence: TGCGCCAGCAGCCACCCGACAGGGACCAACTATGGCTACACCTTC.

At least ten counts were recorded for this clonotype. The rearrangement joins TRBV19 to TRBJ2-7; D may be TRBD1 or TRBD2 (5 bases each). This CDR3 comprises 16 residues. The V gene lost 5 bases and the J gene lost 0 bases, with 17 bases spanning the gap. Germline V gene sequence: CDR1 LNHDA, CDR2 SQIVND (reference sequence). CDR3 sequence: CASSFSGPRSSYEQYF. Written as DNA, the CDR3 is TGTGCCAGTAGTTTCTCGGGACCGAGGAGCTCCTACGAGCAGTACTTC.

This chain links TRBV19 with TRBJ2-1, with TRBD2 matching 10 bases. Germline assignment: CDR1 LNHDA and CDR2 SQIVND (reference sequence). J lost 3 bases, V lost 4 bases, and 3 bases had no gene match. The CDR3 covers 15 residues. CDR3 bases: TGTGCCAGTAGTACGGGACTAGCGATCTACAATGAGCAGTTCTTC. This codes for CASSTGLAIYNEQFF.

This clonotype came up a few times. The chain combines TRBV6-4 with TRBJ2-7, with TRBD2 as a possible D gene (5 bases). V was shortened by 0 bases and J by 4 bases, with 13 bases between the two germline ends. CDR1 and CDR2 from the germline V gene are MRHNA and SNTAGT. CDR3 length equals 15 residues. The CDR3 nucleotides are TGTGCCAGCAGTGACTCGACGGGATGGGTATACGAGCAGTACTTC. Amino acid sequence: CASSDSTGWVYEQYF.

In this sample, this clonotype turned up many times. CDR3 nucleotides: TGTGCCAGCGGACTAGCGGGAGTTATCGGGCAGTTCTTC. Its translation is CASGLAGVIGQFF. This chain links TRBV28 with TRBJ2-1; 13 bases are shared with TRBD2. The germline V gene has CDR1 MDHEN and CDR2 SYDVKM. The CDR3 has 13 residues. Trimming took 8 bases from V and 12 from J; bases not matched to a gene: 7.

This clonotype has more than one count but fewer than ten. The chain links TRBV7-2 to TRBJ2-6; the D gene is possibly TRBD2 (6 bases). Trimming left V 1 base short and J 0 bases short, with 19 bases between. Germline V gene data show CDR1 as SGHTA and CDR2 as FQGNSA. This CDR3 region has 20 residues. In DNA, the CDR3 is TGTGCCAGCAGCTTAGTAGGAGGAGGGAACCTCCTCTCTGGGGCCAACGTCCTGACTTTC. Translated: CASSLVGGGNLLSGANVLTF.

The table lists this clonotype with many counts. The chain employs TRBV2 and TRBJ1-4; D is unclear. V was trimmed by 5 bases and J by 10 bases, leaving 20 bases between them. CDR3 length equals 15 residues. CDR1 SNHLY and CDR2 FYNNEI come from the germline V gene. The CDR3 sequence: CASSSQGPAAGKLFF. The CDR3 nucleotides read TGTGCCAGCAGTTCCCAAGGACCGGCCGCGGGAAAACTGTTTTTT.

CDR3 coding DNA: TGTGCCATCAGTGGAGGGGATTGGGACATTCAGTACTTC. Its protein is CAISGGDWDIQYF. The chain recombines TRBV10-3 with TRBJ2-4; TRBD1 or TRBD2 may be the D gene (5 bases each). Trimming took off 4 bases at V and 8 bases at J, with 12 bases between the two ends. CDR1 and CDR2 from the germline V gene are ENHRY and SYGVKD. The CDR3 extends over 13 amino acids.

This clonotype was seen repeatedly, ten times or more. For the CDR3, the DNA is TGTGCCAGCAGCCGCCTTTTAAGCGAAGGCTCCTACAATGAGCAGTTCTTC. This sequence encodes CASSRLLSEGSYNEQFF. The chain recombines TRBV7-9 with TRBJ2-1; D gene uncertain. CDR1 SEHNR and CDR2 FQNEAQ come from the germline V gene (reference sequence). CDR3 length: 17 residues. The V gene lost 5 bases and the J gene lost 0 bases, with 17 bases spanning the gap.

This clonotype showed up just a few times. This rearrangement joins TRBV11-3 to TRBJ2-2; D is ambiguous. The V gene's germline CDR1 is SGHNT and CDR2 YENEEA. V was pared by 5 bases and J by 6 bases, with 7 bases between. The CDR3 is made up of 12 amino acids. CDR3 loop: CASSPSPGELFF. DNA for the CDR3: TGTGCCAGCAGCCCCAGCCCCGGGGAGCTGTTTTTT.

Here the CDR3 reads CASSPGTGGAYNEQFF. The CDR3 bases are TGTGCCAGCAGCCCCGGGACAGGGGGCGCGTACAATGAGCAGTTCTTC. The V call is TRBV11-3, the J call TRBJ2-1; 12 positions match TRBD1. V trimming: 5 bases; J trimming: 4 bases; junction bases outside the gene matches: 6. Germline V lookup: CDR1 SGHNT, CDR2 YENEEA. The CDR3 totals 16 residues.

The table lists this clonotype with a few counts. V and J are TRBV5-1 and TRBJ2-7, with TRBD2 identical over 7 bases. Germline CDR1 SGHRS, CDR2 YFSETQ. The V gene end was trimmed by 1 base and the J gene end by 5 bases; junction bases not matched to a gene: 6. The CDR3 is 14 residues long. Here the CDR3 reads CASSLRLAVDEQYF. The CDR3 bases are TGCGCCAGCAGCTTGCGACTAGCTGTCGACGAGCAGTACTTC.